The text below deals with one T cell receptor (beta chain). The data originate from a study of technical replicates of blood from a few donors. This CDR3 region has 15 residues. V shed 5 bases, J shed 7 bases, and the junction held 11 bases outside the gene matches. The germline gives CDR1 SNHLY, CDR2 FYNNEI. Libraries were prepared by immunoSEQ multiplex PCR; TCRdb keeps only in-frame clonotypes and omits some of them. The sample holds roughly 80,000 clones, about 95% seen once. The V gene is TRBV2, the J gene TRBJ1-5, with 7 bases that match TRBD1. The receptor's source is a human donor in good health. The sample comprised T cells isolated from PBMCs. CDR3 bases: TGTGCCAGCAGTCGGACCGGGACAGCGGAACAGCCCCAGCATTTT. Encoded protein: CASSRTGTAEQPQHF.